This TCR beta chain comes out of a study of cytomegalovirus exposure and HLA in healthy donors. The V gene's germline CDR1 is SEHNR and CDR2 FQNEAQ (reference sequence). V gave up 6 bases and J gave up 2 bases; unmatched junction bases: 6. This CDR3 has 15 amino acids. PCR was performed using 60 Vbeta and 13 Jbeta primers. Libraries were prepared by immunoSEQ multiplex PCR; TCRdb keeps only in-frame clonotypes and omits some of them. The profile shows tens of thousands of clones, 70% to 75% of them singletons. The source is a woman aged 25 to 45 in good health and CMV-seropositive. This chain links TRBV7-9 with TRBJ2-3, with 9 nucleotides matching TRBD2. Sequenced input: PBMCs. CDR3: CASSRSSGVTDTQYF. The CDR3 bases are TGTGCCAGCAGTAGATCTAGCGGGGTCACAGATACGCAGTATTTT.